The T cell receptor (beta chain) described here comes from a study of T-cell reconstitution after alpha-beta-depleted transplantation in children. Library preparation (for TCRbeta) was performed with unique molecular identifiers. TCRdb analysed the PCR reads with MiXCR anew, one entry per CDR3 protein. Of approximately 490,000 distinct CDR3 sequences listed, approximately 12% are singletons. CDR3 length: 16 residues. Trimming pared 4 bases from V and 0 bases from J, leaving 13 bases between. Germline loops: CDR1 LNHDA, CDR2 SQIVND (reference sequence). This clonotype showed up just a few times. The rearrangement links TRBV19 to TRBJ1-3, with D uncertain. This clonotype originated in a human donor who donated a stem cell graft to a child with combined immunodeficiency. This specimen was PBMCs from the stem cell graft donor, taken from the stem cell graft. The CDR3 coding sequence is TGTGCCAGTAGTAACCCCGGACGGAGCTCTGGAAACACCATATATTTT. This translates into CASSNPGRSSGNTIYF.